This TCR beta chain derives from a study of blood T cell repertoires in COVID-19. The CDR3 consists of 14 residues. After removal of 1 base from V and 9 bases from J, the junction contained 5 bases not matched to a gene. From germline, CDR1 is LGHDT and CDR2 YNNKEL (reference sequence). This clone was counted only a few times. The repertoire was sequenced with immunoSEQ multiplex PCR; TCRdb's copy has only in-frame clones and lacks some. Seen here are around 120,000 clones, around 66% observed once, and the top ten hold approximately 6.3%. This TCR came from a man older than 75 with acute or convalescent COVID-19. The V and J genes are TRBV3-1 (or the pseudogene TRBV3-2) and TRBJ1-4, with 7 nucleotides matching TRBD1. The source material was peripheral blood. CDR3 loop: CASSQAGGGQKLFF. In DNA, the CDR3 is TGTGCCAGCAGCCAAGCTGGAGGGGGCCAAAAACTGTTTTTT.